This TCR beta chain was found in a study of T cell repertoires in ileal Crohn's disease. Study-wide findings and caveats: Compared with non-smokers, active smokers at surgery showed more clonal expansions. Compared with CD4 T cells, sorted CD8 cells carried more expanded clones.

Per the germline V gene, CDR1 is MDHEN and CDR2 is SYDVKM. V shed 6 bases and J shed 4 bases, with 19 bases lying between them. This CDR3 spans 16 amino acids. Details on this clone: Its antigen is currently unknown.

Stated time point: neoterminal ileum biopsy at postoperative endoscopy, about 6 months after surgery. The repertoire was sequenced with immunoSEQ multiplex PCR; TCRdb's copy has only in-frame clones and lacks some. The profile shows about 62,000 clones, roughly nine tenths of them singletons. This TCR came from an adult with Crohn's disease. Source material: ileal tissue. The V gene is TRBV28, the J gene TRBJ1-5, with a weak D call TRBD1 (6 bases). CDR3 coding DNA: TGTGCCAGCAGCCAGGGGAGCTGGATAACGAATCAGCCCCAGCATTTT. Translation: CASSQGSWITNQPQHF.